Detailed here is one T cell receptor (beta chain). There is no known antigen for this receptor. Base quality data are lacking; no much larger clone is found one base away. The data derive from a study of glioma-infiltrating T cells after dendritic cell vaccination (dated by TCRdb to about 2016). Background on the whole study: The cohort comprised approximately 15 glioblastoma patients from Phase I and II dendritic cell vaccination trials, 9 newly diagnosed and 6 with recurrent disease. Between the early 2000s and the early 2010s, patients were given autologous tumor lysate-pulsed dendritic cell vaccination. Survival after dendritic cell vaccination was correlated with TCR sequencing metrics, such as TIL content and the overlap between tumor and blood repertoires. Tumor-infiltrating lymphocyte content was quantified and tumor and blood repertoires were compared in dendritic cell-vaccinated glioblastoma patients by deep sequencing of TCR beta CDR3 regions. To make the vaccine, monocyte-derived dendritic cells were cultured for seven to eight days with IL-4 and GM-CSF and then pulsed overnight with autologous tumor lysate. Three intradermal dendritic cell vaccine injections were administered to patients at biweekly intervals in the arm below the axilla.

Study-level results and caveats: No direct relationship between TCR clonality and survival was found, suggesting that a diverse polyclonal response may matter. Longer time to progression and overall survival after dendritic cell vaccination were predicted by higher estimated pretreatment TIL content. The response model built on TCR overlap across three groups was characterized as speculative, with prospective validation still needed. The cohort was small and heterogeneous, few patients had complete blood and tumor sets, and even fewer had initial-recurrent tumor pairs.

The immunoSEQ assay amplified TCRB CDR3 regions from around 2.1 micrograms of genomic DNA, or from all available DNA when less than that amount was available. Multiplex PCR used 60 forward primers for TCR V beta segments and 13 reverse primers for J beta segments. Synthetic control templates were spiked into each sample at limiting dilution to estimate reads per starting template. Reads of 87 bp were generated by sequencing on the Illumina HiSeq System. The published analysis was carried out like this. To remove PCR and sequencing errors, closely related sequences were merged with a nearest neighbor algorithm. TCR overlap was measured as the percentage of unique tumor TCR beta sequences that were also present in the peripheral blood of the same patient. TCRdb took this table from immuneACCESS and kept in-frame rearrangements with V and J called. Such tables lack part of the clones; where checked against another copy, unresolved V genes explain under half of the gap, and the rest is unexplained. V and J calls and clone size are as listed in that table; D and trimming were resolved from the DNA. Present in this sample are 60,000 or so clones, approximately 89% of which were seen just once. Roughly 10% of the sample belongs to the ten largest clones.

Inclusive of the bounding cysteine and phenylalanine, the CDR3 is 14 residues long. Of all the DNA, just the CDR3 is kept, 42 bases in frame from base 1. V sheds 3 bases and J sheds 0 bases, leaving 9 bases between their ends. The germline V gene (reference sequence) supplies CDR1 SEHNR and CDR2 FQNEAQ. The time point label, as the study defines it: after dendritic cell vaccination, including at tumor progression/relapse. Patients were selected on the basis of adequate residual fresh-frozen tumor tissue and more than two years of available survival data. Although molecular status otherwise differed among the glioblastoma patients, no patient had an isocitrate dehydrogenase mutation. PBMC were collected before vaccination, two weeks after the third vaccination, and at tumor progression if progression occurred. The Qiagen DNeasy Blood extraction Kit was used to extract genomic DNA.

Sequencing used blood, obtained after dendritic cell vaccination. The V gene is TRBV7-9 and the J gene is TRBJ2-7; the D gene remains uncertain. The TCR was taken from a human donor with glioblastoma. Read as DNA, the sequence is TGTGCCAGCAGCTTGTTGGCTGCCTCCTACGAGCAGTACTTC. It is translated as CASSLLAASYEQYF.